This TCR beta chain was profiled in a study of blood T cell repertoires in COVID-19 (dated by TCRdb to the early 2020s). Looking at the study overall: The collaborator samples originated in the United States, Italy and Spain and spanned the acute and convalescent phases of COVID-19. The material from the prospective study consisted of cDNA or gDNA derived from T cells, B-cell-depleted T cells, or PBMCs. Subjects who had been exposed to COVID-19, were actively infected with it, or had recovered from it provided the deeply sampled blood TCRbeta repertoires that made up the dataset. The repertoires were released in a freely available public database intended as a resource for research on the immune response to SARS-CoV-2. Samples came from the ongoing ImmuneRACE study (first 160 participants) plus 1,254 subjects from 6 global collaborators. A de-identified subject ID, COVID-19 status, age in years and sex were almost always included in the sample metadata. Where available, HLA class I and class II types were taken from metadata supplied by the sample provider and were not determined by assay-based typing. Broader findings and caveats from the paper: The amount of clinical and demographic metadata varied by source and participant and was provided uncurated.

A note on this clone: Its antigen specificity is not known. No much larger clone exists at a distance of one base, and base qualities are not known.

The immunoSEQ Assay, a bias-controlled multiplex PCR, was used to amplify TCRbeta CDR3 regions from genomic DNA. The authors processed their data as follows. Nucleated cell counts per sample were estimated from amplification of reference gene primers within the assay. To quantify the absolute abundance of each unique TCRbeta CDR3 rearrangement, sequence reads were collapsed and filtered. For each sample, productive Simpson clonality was calculated as the square root of Simpson's diversity index over productive rearrangements. Not all clones reach the TCRdb copy of this immuneACCESS table, which keeps in-frame sequences only. Checked studies attribute under half of the gap to unresolved V genes and leave the rest unexplained. That table supplies the V and J calls and clone size; D and trimming were determined from the DNA. The sample table shows some 250,000 clones, and approximately 85% are seen once. In total, the top ten clones hold under 2.5% of the sample.

CDR1 KGHSH and CDR2 LQKENI were looked up in the germline V gene. Deletion took 5 bases off V and 6 bases off J, with a span of 17 bases between the germline ends. The CDR3 starts with the cysteine, ends with the phenylalanine, and has 15 residues. Only the CDR3 region is kept as DNA, spanning 45 bases read in frame from base 1. Participants in the prospective study were aged about 18 to 95 years, lived in over 20 United States geographic areas, and enrolled through a virtual design. In the prospective study, cohorts were assigned on the basis of participant-reported clinical history obtained from a screening survey and a study questionnaire. Recovered participants in ImmuneRACE Cohort 3 were defined as having two consecutive negative NP/OP PCR tests, clearance from a healthcare professional, or resolution of symptoms. Mobile phlebotomists in the prospective study collected whole blood, serum and a nasopharyngeal or oropharyngeal swab from every participant. Prospective study participants could optionally give additional blood draws and questionnaires over a roughly 2-month period. Blood samples from the prospective study were shipped frozen or at room temperature prior to DNA extraction.

The receptor was isolated from a woman aged 45 to 65 who had recovered from COVID-19. The chain uses TRBV18 and TRBJ2-1, with a tentative D gene TRBD1 over 6 matching bases. The sequenced sample was PBMCs or T cells enriched from blood (not recorded which). The sequence in DNA is TGTGCCAGCTCAACCTCAGGGGACCCTGGCAATGAGCAGTTCTTC. Translation gives CASSTSGDPGNEQFF.